This T cell receptor beta chain stems from a study of shared clonotypes between healthy human individuals. The J segment lost 5 bases and the V segment lost 3 bases, leaving 7 bases of the junction unmatched. CDR1 is SGHAT, CDR2 FQNNGV, per germline. CDR3 size: 15 residues. TCRdb keeps only in-frame clones here, not all; method: immunoSEQ multiplex PCR. The sample holds about 510,000 clones, over 60% seen once. The V call is TRBV11-2, the J call TRBJ2-1; TRBD2 agrees at 7 bases. Sequenced material: PBMCs. This clonotype was obtained from a woman aged 40 to 50 in good health. Some clones in this sample may be carry-over from other donors' samples. DNA for the CDR3: TGTGCCAGCAGCTTTTCCCGAGCGGGAAACAATGAGCAGTTCTTC. As protein: CASSFSRAGNNEQFF.